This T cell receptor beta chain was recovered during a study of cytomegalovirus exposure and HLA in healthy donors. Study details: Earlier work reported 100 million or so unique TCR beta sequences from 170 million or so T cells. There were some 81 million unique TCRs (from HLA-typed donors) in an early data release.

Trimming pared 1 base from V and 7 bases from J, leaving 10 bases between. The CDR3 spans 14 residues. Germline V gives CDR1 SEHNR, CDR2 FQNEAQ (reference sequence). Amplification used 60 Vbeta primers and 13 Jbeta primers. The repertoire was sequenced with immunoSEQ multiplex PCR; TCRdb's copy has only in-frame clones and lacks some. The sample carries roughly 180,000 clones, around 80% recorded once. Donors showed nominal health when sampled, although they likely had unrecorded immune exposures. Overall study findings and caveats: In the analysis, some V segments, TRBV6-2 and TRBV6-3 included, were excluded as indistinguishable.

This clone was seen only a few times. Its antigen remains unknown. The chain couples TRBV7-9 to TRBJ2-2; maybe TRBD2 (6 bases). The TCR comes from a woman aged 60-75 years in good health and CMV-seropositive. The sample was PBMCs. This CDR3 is CASSLVGSSGELFF. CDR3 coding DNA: TGTGCCAGCAGCTTAGTCGGGAGTAGCGGGGAGCTGTTTTTT.